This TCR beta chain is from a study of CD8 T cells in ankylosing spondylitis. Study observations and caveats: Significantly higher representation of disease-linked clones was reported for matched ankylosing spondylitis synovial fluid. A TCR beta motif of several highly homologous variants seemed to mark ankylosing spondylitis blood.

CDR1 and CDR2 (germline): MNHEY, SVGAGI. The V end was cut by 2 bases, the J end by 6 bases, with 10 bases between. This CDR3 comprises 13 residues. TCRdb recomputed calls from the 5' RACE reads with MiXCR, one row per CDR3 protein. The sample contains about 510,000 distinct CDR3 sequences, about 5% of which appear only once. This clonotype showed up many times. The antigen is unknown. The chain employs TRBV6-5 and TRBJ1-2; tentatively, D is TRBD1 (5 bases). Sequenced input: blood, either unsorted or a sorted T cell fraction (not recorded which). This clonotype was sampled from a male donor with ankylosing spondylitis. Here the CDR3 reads CASSYRGVNGYTF. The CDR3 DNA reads TGTGCCAGCAGTTACAGAGGGGTTAATGGCTACACCTTC.